Listed below are T cell receptor beta chains from one sample, sequenced in a study of blood T cell repertoires in COVID-19. The repertoire was sequenced with immunoSEQ multiplex PCR; TCRdb's copy has only in-frame clones and lacks some. This sample has some 330,000 clones; 80% to 90% occur once, and the top ten carry under 6%. Sequencing used PBMCs or T cells enriched from blood (not recorded which). These receptors originate from a young man who had recovered from COVID-19. CDR3s include the opening cysteine and the closing phenylalanine or tryptophan. The D gene is left open where the match is weak. Where a row states a size, it is once, few, many or the class of an expanded clone; other rows omit it.

d_call clone_size j_call v_call cdr3_nt cdr3_aa
NA NA TRBJ2-2 TRBV28 TGTGCCAGCAGTATAACAGGGTCGGGCACCGGGGAGCTGTTTTTT CASSITGSGTGELFF
TRBD2 NA TRBJ2-7 TRBV28 TGTGCCAGCAGTCCCTTTTGGGGGAGGGTCGCCGAGCAGTACTTC CASSPFWGRVAEQYF
NA NA TRBJ2-5 TRBV5-3 TGTGCCAGAAGCACACCACTCGTCGGAGGACGGGAGACCCAGTACTTC CARSTPLVGGRETQYF
NA NA TRBJ1-4 TRBV19 TGTGCCAGTAGTGCAACAGGGTATCCTAATGAAAAACTGTTTTTT CASSATGYPNEKLFF
TRBD2 NA TRBJ2-1 TRBV10-1 TGCGCCAGCCTCCCTACACTAGCGGGGCGGGCACATGAGCAGTTCTTC CASLPTLAGRAHEQFF
NA once TRBJ2-7 TRBV6-5 TGTGCCAGCAGTCCCCGGAGGGCTCTACGGCAGCAGCAGTACTTC CASSPRRALRQQQYF
TRBD1 NA TRBJ1-1 TRBV4-1 TGCGCCAGCAGCCTGGGACAGGGGGATTATCTGGGAACTGAAGCTTTCTTT CASSLGQGDYLGTEAFF
NA NA TRBJ2-7 TRBV5-4 TGTGCCAGCAGCTTGGGCCAGGACATCTCCTACGAGCAGTACTTC CASSLGQDISYEQYF
NA NA TRBJ1-4 TRBV7-9 TGTGCCAGCACCGCCCGGCGGCAGGGAGAAAAACTGTTTTTT CASTARRQGEKLFF
NA NA TRBJ1-2 TRBV7-3 TGTGCCAGCAGCCCGGACGGACAGAGCTATGGCTACACCTTC CASSPDGQSYGYTF
TRBD1 NA TRBJ2-3 TRBV7-8 TGTGCCAGCAGTCCTACTCCGGGACAGACGATAAATACGCAGTATTTT CASSPTPGQTINTQYF
TRBD2 once TRBJ2-5 TRBV2 TGTGCCAGCAGTGAGCCTAGCGGAGGGGAGACCCAGTACTTC CASSEPSGGETQYF
TRBD1 NA TRBJ2-3 TRBV28 TGTGCCAGCAGTCTACCGGGACAGGGGGCAGGAGATACGCAGTATTTT CASSLPGQGAGDTQYF
TRBD2 NA TRBJ2-5 TRBV11-2 TGTGCCAGCAGCTTTAGCGGGGGTATCCGCCAAGAGACCCAGTACTTC CASSFSGGIRQETQYF
TRBD1 NA TRBJ1-4 TRBV28 TGTGCCAGCAGCCACGGACAGGGAGGTGGTGAAAAACTGTTTTTT CASSHGQGGGEKLFF
TRBD1 NA TRBJ2-7 TRBV28 TGTGCCAGCAGTTTCGGACCGACAGGGGCCTACGAGCAGTACTTC CASSFGPTGAYEQYF
TRBD2 NA TRBJ2-3 TRBV18 TGTGCCAGCTTCTTGACTAGCGGGGGGTCCACAGATACGCAGTATTTT CASFLTSGGSTDTQYF
TRBD2 NA TRBJ2-2 TRBV5-4 TGTGCCAGCAGCTTGGGACTAGCGGTGAACACCGGGGAGCTGTTTTTT CASSLGLAVNTGELFF
NA NA TRBJ2-1 TRBV27 TGTGCCAGCAACCAACAAGGACTTGGTTACAATGAGCAGTTCTTC CASNQQGLGYNEQFF
NA NA TRBJ2-2 TRBV24-1 TGTGCCACCAGAGGACAGAACACCGGGGAGCTGTTTTTT CATRGQNTGELFF
NA NA TRBJ2-3 TRBV7-9 TGTGCCAGCAGCTTAGCGCAGGGTATGCCAGATACGCAGTATTTT CASSLAQGMPDTQYF
NA NA TRBJ2-3 TRBV5-1 TGCGCCAGCAGCTTGTTCCAGGGGAGCACAGATACGCAGTATTTT CASSLFQGSTDTQYF
NA NA TRBJ2-3 TRBV18 TGTGCCAGCTCACCACGCCCAGGGCGAGATACGCAGTATTTT CASSPRPGRDTQYF
TRBD1 NA TRBJ1-2 TRBV27 TGTGCCAGCAGTTTAGGGGAGGGCAGGGGGCGCCCCGGCTATGGCTACACCTTC CASSLGEGRGRPGYGYTF
NA NA TRBJ1-5 TRBV28 TGTGCCAGCAGAGATCACGCCGGTGGCAATCAGCCCCAGCATTTT CASRDHAGGNQPQHF
TRBD1 NA TRBJ1-3 TRBV5-1 TGCGCCAGCAGCGAACGGACAGGGAGTGGAAACACCATATATTTT CASSERTGSGNTIYF
TRBD2 NA TRBJ2-7 TRBV4-2 TGTGCCAGCAGCCATGATAGCGGGTTCGCTTCCTACGAGCAGTACTTC CASSHDSGFASYEQYF
NA NA TRBJ2-5 TRBV28 TGTGCCAGCAGTTTACAGGGATTCCAAGAGACCCAGTACTTC CASSLQGFQETQYF
TRBD2 NA TRBJ2-1 TRBV7-2 TGTGCCAGCAGCTTAGCGGGGGTAGCGGGGGGCTACAATGAGCAGTTCTTC CASSLAGVAGGYNEQFF
NA NA TRBJ2-1 TRBV9 TGTGCCAGCAGCGTAGGGGTAGCGGCCCAGTTCTTC CASSVGVAAQFF
NA NA TRBJ1-6 TRBV19 TGTGCCAGTAGTAAGTACACGGACTTGGTTCGTTCACCCCTCCACTTT CASSKYTDLVRSPLHF
TRBD1 NA TRBJ2-7 TRBV6-5 TGTGCCAGCAGTTACACCACAGGGGGAGGCTACGAGCAGTACTTC CASSYTTGGGYEQYF
TRBD1 few TRBJ1-1 TRBV18 TGTGCCAGCTCACCTGGACAGGAGAACACTGAAGCTTTCTTT CASSPGQENTEAFF
NA NA TRBJ1-6 TRBV3-1/TRBV3-2 TGTGCCAGCAGCCAAGATCGATCGGACGGGATCCACTTT CASSQDRSDGIHF